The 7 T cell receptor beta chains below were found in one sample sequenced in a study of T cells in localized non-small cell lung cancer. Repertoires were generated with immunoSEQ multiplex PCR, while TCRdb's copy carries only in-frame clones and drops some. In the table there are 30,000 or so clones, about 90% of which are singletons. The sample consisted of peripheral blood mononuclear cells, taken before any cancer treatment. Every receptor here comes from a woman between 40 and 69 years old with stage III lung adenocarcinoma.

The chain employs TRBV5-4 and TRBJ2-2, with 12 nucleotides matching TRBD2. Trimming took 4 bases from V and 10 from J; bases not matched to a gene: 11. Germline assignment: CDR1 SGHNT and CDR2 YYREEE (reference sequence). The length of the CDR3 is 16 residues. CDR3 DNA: TGTGCCAGCAGCCCACTAGCGGGAGGCCCTTTCGAGGAGCTGTTTTTT. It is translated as CASSPLAGGPFEELFF.

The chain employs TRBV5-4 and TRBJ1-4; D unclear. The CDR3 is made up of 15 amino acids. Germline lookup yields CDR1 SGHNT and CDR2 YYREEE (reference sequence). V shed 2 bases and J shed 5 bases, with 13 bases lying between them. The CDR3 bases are TGTGCCAGCAGCTTCCGGACCCAAGGGAATGAAAAACTGTTTTTT. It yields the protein CASSFRTQGNEKLFF.

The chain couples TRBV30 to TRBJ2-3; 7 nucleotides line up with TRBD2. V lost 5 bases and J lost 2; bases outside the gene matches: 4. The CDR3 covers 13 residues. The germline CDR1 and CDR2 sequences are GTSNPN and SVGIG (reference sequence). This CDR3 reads CAWVLANTDTQYF. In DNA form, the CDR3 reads TGTGCCTGGGTACTAGCGAACACAGATACGCAGTATTTT.

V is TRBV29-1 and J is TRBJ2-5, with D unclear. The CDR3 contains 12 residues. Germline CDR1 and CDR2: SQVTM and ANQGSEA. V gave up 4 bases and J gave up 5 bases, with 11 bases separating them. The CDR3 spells CSVGLVKETQYF. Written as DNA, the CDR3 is TGCAGCGTTGGATTAGTTAAGGAGACCCAGTACTTC.

The CDR3 region is CASMGQFNQPQHF. The CDR3 DNA reads as TGTGCCAGCATGGGCCAGTTCAATCAGCCCCAGCATTTT. The V call is TRBV2, the J call TRBJ1-5; D not resolved. Germline CDR1 reads SNHLY; CDR2 reads FYNNEI. V was trimmed by 7 bases and J by 3 bases, leaving 10 bases between them. This CDR3 region has 13 residues.

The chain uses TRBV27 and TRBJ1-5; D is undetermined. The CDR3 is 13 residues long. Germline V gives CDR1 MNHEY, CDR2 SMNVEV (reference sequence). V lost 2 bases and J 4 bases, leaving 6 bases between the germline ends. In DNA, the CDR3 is TGTGCCAGCAGTTTAACAGCTAATCAGCCCCAGCATTTT. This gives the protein CASSLTANQPQHF.

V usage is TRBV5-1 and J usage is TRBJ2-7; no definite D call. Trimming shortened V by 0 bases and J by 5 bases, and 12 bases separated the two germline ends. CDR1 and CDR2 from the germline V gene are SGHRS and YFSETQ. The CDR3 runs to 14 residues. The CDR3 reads CASSLGSGGNEQYF. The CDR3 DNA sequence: TGCGCCAGCAGCTTGGGCTCGGGTGGGAACGAGCAGTACTTC.